A selection of T cell receptor beta chains follows, all from one sample in a study. MiXCR was run by TCRdb on the RT-PCR reads, yielding one entry per CDR3 protein. The table includes about 680,000 distinct CDR3 sequences, 14% detected once. The specimen sequenced was memory CD4+ T cells from blood. The receptor source for this set is a female donor in good health, serving as a healthy control. CDR3s leave out the opening cysteine and the closing phenylalanine or tryptophan.

j_gene: TRBJ1-1
v_gene: TRBV4-3
CDR3aa: ASSHSGNLNTEAF

j_gene: TRBJ1-1
v_gene: TRBV4-2
CDR3aa: ASSQDVADSEAF

j_gene: TRBJ1-1
v_gene: TRBV5-1
CDR3aa: ASSLAQGGHTEAF

j_gene: TRBJ1-5
v_gene: TRBV7-2
CDR3aa: ASSPAVNQPQH

j_gene: TRBJ1-2
v_gene: TRBV29-1
CDR3aa: SVEDGSTRST

j_gene: TRBJ1-4
v_gene: TRBV12-3/TRBV12-4
CDR3aa: ASSFSGNEKLF

j_gene: TRBJ1-1
v_gene: TRBV12-3/TRBV12-4
CDR3aa: ASSPYAPLGNTEAF

j_gene: TRBJ2-1
v_gene: TRBV24-1
CDR3aa: ATSPSSGGLTYNEQF

j_gene: TRBJ2-7
v_gene: TRBV7-8
CDR3aa: ASSLRSGFHEQY

j_gene: TRBJ1-5
v_gene: TRBV20-1
CDR3aa: SASPSYGSFNQPQH

j_gene: TRBJ1-2
v_gene: TRBV6-6
CDR3aa: ASTLGQGPLGGYT

j_gene: TRBJ2-5
v_gene: TRBV7-2
CDR3aa: ASNLAGGPEETQY

j_gene: TRBJ2-3
v_gene: TRBV7-3
CDR3aa: ASSARGQTSSTDTQY

j_gene: TRBJ1-1
v_gene: TRBV5-6
CDR3aa: ASGWAAGDTEAF

j_gene: TRBJ2-7
v_gene: TRBV15
CDR3aa: ATSREGLPSYEQY

j_gene: TRBJ2-1
v_gene: TRBV7-3
CDR3aa: ASSLSPTGGSYNEQF

j_gene: TRBJ1-6
v_gene: TRBV6-2/TRBV6-3
CDR3aa: ASSSPRDRPGTVH

j_gene: TRBJ1-1
v_gene: TRBV24-1
CDR3aa: ATSVYINTEAF

j_gene: TRBJ2-2
v_gene: TRBV6-1
CDR3aa: ASTTSGVNTGELF

j_gene: TRBJ2-5
v_gene: TRBV11-2
CDR3aa: ASSLRLAGGPISRETQY

j_gene: TRBJ1-1
v_gene: TRBV15
CDR3aa: ATSRDLVNSGSTEAF

j_gene: TRBJ1-6
v_gene: TRBV11-2
CDR3aa: ASSSRQWGNSPLH

j_gene: TRBJ1-2
v_gene: TRBV29-1
CDR3aa: SVDGRAQEGGYT

j_gene: TRBJ2-5
v_gene: TRBV5-1
CDR3aa: ASSPGVQETQY

j_gene: TRBJ1-2
v_gene: TRBV20-1
CDR3aa: SARDRVVFYGYT

j_gene: TRBJ2-1
v_gene: TRBV7-2
CDR3aa: ASSFGSEQF

j_gene: TRBJ1-5
v_gene: TRBV5-6
CDR3aa: ASSHRFTDPQH

j_gene: TRBJ1-1
v_gene: TRBV6-5
CDR3aa: ASSYTSNTEAF

j_gene: TRBJ1-1
v_gene: TRBV6-2/TRBV6-3
CDR3aa: ASSPTGMNTEAF

j_gene: TRBJ2-5
v_gene: TRBV7-9
CDR3aa: ASSLPSGALAPTQY

j_gene: TRBJ1-3
v_gene: TRBV9
CDR3aa: ASSVSVVDTIY

j_gene: TRBJ2-7
v_gene: TRBV28
CDR3aa: ASSLRPAGMWD

j_gene: TRBJ2-5
v_gene: TRBV25-1
CDR3aa: ASQLRGETQY

j_gene: TRBJ1-1
v_gene: TRBV6-1
CDR3aa: ASSTPGGEAF

j_gene: TRBJ2-1
v_gene: TRBV5-6
CDR3aa: ASSFAASQF

j_gene: TRBJ2-1
v_gene: TRBV20-1
CDR3aa: SARSGQGLFGQF

j_gene: TRBJ1-2
v_gene: TRBV27
CDR3aa: ASTPGRHETYGYT

j_gene: TRBJ2-3
v_gene: TRBV5-6
CDR3aa: ASSTTGVDTQY

j_gene: TRBJ2-7
v_gene: TRBV15
CDR3aa: ATSRDGGGAYEQY

j_gene: TRBJ1-2
v_gene: TRBV27
CDR3aa: ASRTRDRAGGYT

j_gene: TRBJ2-1
v_gene: TRBV6-5
CDR3aa: ASSYSRSPSGGHEQF

j_gene: TRBJ2-7
v_gene: TRBV7-2
CDR3aa: ASSPAGYYEQY

j_gene: TRBJ2-5
v_gene: TRBV2
CDR3aa: ASSERIQETQY

j_gene: TRBJ1-5
v_gene: TRBV27
CDR3aa: ASSLSSYNQPQH

j_gene: TRBJ2-2
v_gene: TRBV20-1
CDR3aa: SARDPGRLAGARGTGELF

j_gene: TRBJ2-3
v_gene: TRBV4-3
CDR3aa: ASSRKRPAPSTDTQY

j_gene: TRBJ2-3
v_gene: TRBV7-3
CDR3aa: ASSLGHSTDTQY

j_gene: TRBJ1-1
v_gene: TRBV12-3/TRBV12-4
CDR3aa: ASSFTRGAEAF

j_gene: TRBJ2-7
v_gene: TRBV28
CDR3aa: ASSPGGTGRYEQY

j_gene: TRBJ1-3
v_gene: TRBV15
CDR3aa: ATSPNVDTIY

j_gene: TRBJ2-1
v_gene: TRBV29-1
CDR3aa: SVDNRGLRDEQF

j_gene: TRBJ2-1
v_gene: TRBV5-1
CDR3aa: ASSLAARVGSDEQF

j_gene: TRBJ2-1
v_gene: TRBV10-3
CDR3aa: AISEGAGGALKNEQF

j_gene: TRBJ2-3
v_gene: TRBV10-3
CDR3aa: AISDPSGNTDTQY

j_gene: TRBJ1-1
v_gene: TRBV6-6
CDR3aa: ASSPGGRAEAF

j_gene: TRBJ2-5
v_gene: TRBV20-1
CDR3aa: SARDWGPQETQY

j_gene: TRBJ2-5
v_gene: TRBV11-2
CDR3aa: ASSLTSGGARKETQY

j_gene: TRBJ2-4
v_gene: TRBV6-1
CDR3aa: ASRVAGGSGIQY

j_gene: TRBJ2-1
v_gene: TRBV20-1
CDR3aa: SARFSGRAAYNEQF